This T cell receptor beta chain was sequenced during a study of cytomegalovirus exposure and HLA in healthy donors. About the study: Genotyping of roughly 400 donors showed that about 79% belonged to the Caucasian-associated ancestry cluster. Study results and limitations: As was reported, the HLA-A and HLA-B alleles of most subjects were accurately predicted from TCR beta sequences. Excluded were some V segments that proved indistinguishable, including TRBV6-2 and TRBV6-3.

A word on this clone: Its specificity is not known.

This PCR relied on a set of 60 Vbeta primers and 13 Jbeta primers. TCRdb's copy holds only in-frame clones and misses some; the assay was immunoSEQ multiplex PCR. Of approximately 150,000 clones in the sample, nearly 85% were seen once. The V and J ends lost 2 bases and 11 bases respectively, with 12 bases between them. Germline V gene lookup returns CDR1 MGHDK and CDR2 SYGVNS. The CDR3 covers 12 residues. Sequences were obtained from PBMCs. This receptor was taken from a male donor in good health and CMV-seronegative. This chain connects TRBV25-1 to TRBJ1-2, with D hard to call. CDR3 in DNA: TGTGCCAGCAGTGAAGGACGAGCGGGTTACACCTTC. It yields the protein CASSEGRAGYTF.